This T cell receptor (beta chain) was sequenced in a study of cytomegalovirus exposure and HLA in healthy donors. The PCR had 60 Vbeta and 13 Jbeta primers. Sequencing used immunoSEQ multiplex PCR; TCRdb keeps in-frame clones, though not all of them. The data contain 150,000 to 200,000 clones, about 85% of them singletons. Germline lookup yields CDR1 MRHNA and CDR2 SNTAGT. Between the trimmed V and J ends, which lost 6 bases and 1 base, there was a span of 13 bases. This CDR3 has 14 amino acids. The V and J genes are TRBV6-4 and TRBJ2-7; TRBD2 is a possible D gene (5 bases). This TCR was sampled from a boy aged 2-15 years in good health and CMV-seronegative. Material for sequencing was PBMCs. The CDR3 DNA follows: TGTGCCAGCAGCCTTGGTCGGGGATCCTACGAGCAGTACTTC. Translated, it gives CASSLGRGSYEQYF.